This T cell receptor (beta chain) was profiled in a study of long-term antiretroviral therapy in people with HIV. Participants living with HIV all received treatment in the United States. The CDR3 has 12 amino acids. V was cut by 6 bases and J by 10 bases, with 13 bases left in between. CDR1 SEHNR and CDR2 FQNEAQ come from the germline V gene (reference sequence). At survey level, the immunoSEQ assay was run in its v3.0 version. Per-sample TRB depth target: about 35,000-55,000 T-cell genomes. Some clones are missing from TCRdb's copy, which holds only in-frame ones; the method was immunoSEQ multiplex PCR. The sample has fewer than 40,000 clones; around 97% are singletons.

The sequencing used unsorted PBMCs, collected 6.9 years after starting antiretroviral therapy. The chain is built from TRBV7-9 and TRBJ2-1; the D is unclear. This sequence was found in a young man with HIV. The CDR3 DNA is TGTGCCAGCAGACCTTACAAGCCAGAGCAGTTCTTC. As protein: CASRPYKPEQFF.